This note documents a single TCR beta chain sequence. Its cognate antigen is unknown. Germline V gene sequence: CDR1 SQVTM, CDR2 ANQGSEA. Between the trimmed V and J ends, which lost 3 bases and 0 bases, there was a span of 8 bases. This CDR3 is 13 amino acids long. This record belongs to a study of shared clonotypes between healthy human individuals. Findings and limits, study-wide: For naive CD4 cells, approximately 4.8% of clonotypes were shared across a few donors.

Investigators spread the genomic DNA of each subset evenly over several immunoSEQ plates. Only in-frame clones appear in the TCRdb table, and some are missing; sequencing was by immunoSEQ multiplex PCR. The sample lists around 2.5 million clones; approximately 93% were seen once. Only Caucasian adults living in Nashville, Tennessee served as donors. Sequencing was performed on naive CD4+ T cells from PBMCs. The subset is: CD45RA+ positively selected. This sequence originates from a man aged 18-30 years in good health. Some clones in this sample may be carry-over from other donors' samples. The rearrangement joins TRBV29-1 to TRBJ1-2; D is unclear. In DNA form, the CDR3 reads TGCAGCGTTGAGAGGGCAGCTAACTATGGCTACACCTTC. It yields the protein CSVERAANYGYTF. Supplemented by reference TRBV29-1 and TRBJ1-2, the full variable domain reads SAVISQKPSRDICQRGTSLTIQCQVDSQVTMMFWYRQQPGQSLTLIATANQGSEATYESGFVIDKFPISRPNLTFSTLTVSNMSPEDSSIYLCSVERAANYGYTFGSGTRLTVV.